Shown below are 20 T cell receptor beta chains from a single sample sequenced in a study of blood T cell repertoires in COVID-19. Only in-frame clones appear in the TCRdb table, and some are missing; sequencing was by immunoSEQ multiplex PCR. The sample carries roughly 270,000 clones, around 84% recorded once. The sequencing sample was made of PBMCs or T cells enriched from blood (not recorded which). These receptors were taken from a woman aged 50 to 60 who had recovered from COVID-19.

This clone turned up a few times. This rearrangement joins TRBV6-5 to TRBJ2-1, with TRBD2 matching 12 bases. The germline gives CDR1 MNHEY, CDR2 SVGAGI. The length of the CDR3 is 16 residues. V lost 4 bases to trimming and J lost 8 bases; unmatched junction nucleotides: 9. CDR3: CASSSPSGGGWYEQFF. CDR3 coding DNA: TGTGCCAGCAGTTCGCCTAGCGGGGGGGGTTGGTATGAGCAGTTCTTC.

The chain joins TRBV5-4 to TRBJ1-6; D might be TRBD1 (6 bases). Trimming removed 4 bases from V and 6 bases from J, with 17 bases in between. CDR1 and CDR2 (germline): SGHNT, YYREEE (reference sequence). The CDR3 has 16 amino acids. The CDR3 spells CASSRGTGQINSPLHF. In DNA, the CDR3 is TGTGCCAGCAGCCGAGGAACGGGACAAATTAATTCACCCCTCCACTTT.

The CDR3 DNA follows: TGCGCCAGCAGCGGGGCAGGGGGAAACCCTCTTGAGGCTTTCTTT. Encoded protein: CASSGAGGNPLEAFF. V gene TRBV5-1 combines with J gene TRBJ1-1, with 7 nucleotides matching TRBD1. V lost 4 bases, J lost 11 bases, and 17 bases stayed unmatched. CDR3 length: 15 amino acids. Germline CDR1 is SGHRS and CDR2 is YFSETQ.

The gene calls are TRBV3-1 (or the pseudogene TRBV3-2) and TRBJ1-2; 8 bases agree with TRBD1. Germline V CDR1 and CDR2: LGHDT, YNNKEL (reference sequence). This CDR3 contains 15 residues. With V trimmed by 4 bases and J by 4 bases, 8 bases remained unmatched. Here the CDR3 reads CASSPQGARGYGYTF. CDR3 coding DNA: TGTGCCAGCAGCCCTCAGGGGGCTCGGGGCTATGGCTACACCTTC.

The chain has TRBV3-1 (or the pseudogene TRBV3-2) and TRBJ1-4; D is unresolved. Germline V gene lookup returns CDR1 LGHDT and CDR2 YNNKEL (reference sequence). Trimming left V 0 bases short and J 8 bases short, with 7 bases between. The CDR3 covers 13 residues. The CDR3: CASSQDISEKLFF. In nucleotides, the CDR3 is TGTGCCAGCAGCCAAGATATTTCGGAAAAACTGTTTTTT.

The chain carries TRBV11-2 and TRBJ2-4, with D perhaps TRBD2 (5 bases). Per the germline V gene, CDR1 is SGHAT and CDR2 is FQNNGV. There are 15 residues in the CDR3. The V gene lost 5 bases and the J gene lost 8 bases, with 19 bases spanning the gap. The CDR3 protein is CASSPLAASGDIQYF. DNA of the CDR3: TGTGCCAGCAGCCCCCTGGCCGCCTCCGGGGACATTCAGTACTTC.

As to this clone: Other nucleotide sequences in the sample specify the same CDR3. This rearrangement joins TRBV29-1 to TRBJ1-1; D might be TRBD1 (6 bases). This CDR3 region has 12 residues. The germline V and J ends were trimmed by 7 bases and 1 base, with 10 bases remaining between them. Looked up from germline, CDR1 is SQVTM and CDR2 is ANQGSEA. The CDR3 DNA reads as TGCAGCGCCTCAGGGGCGAACACTGAAGCTTTCTTT. Residues: CSASGANTEAFF.

This chain joins TRBV7-2 and TRBJ2-5; 7 positions agree with TRBD2. The CDR3 has 16 residues. V trimming: 1 base; J trimming: 4 bases; junction bases outside the gene matches: 9. CDR1 and CDR2 from the germline V gene are SGHTA and FQGNSA. As DNA, the CDR3 is TGTGCCAGCAGCTTAGGGGGCTACGGGGGGATAGAGACCCAGTACTTC. Translated, it gives CASSLGGYGGIETQYF.

This clone was seen a few times. The rearrangement joins TRBV27 to TRBJ2-3; TRBD2 matches 7 bases. CDR1 and CDR2 (germline): MNHEY, SMNVEV (reference sequence). This CDR3 is 15 amino acids long. V lost 5 bases and J lost 2; bases outside the gene matches: 7. DNA for the CDR3: TGTGCCAGCAGTCGCGTCGGGGGGTCCACAGATACGCAGTATTTT. Protein sequence: CASSRVGGSTDTQYF.

This sequence joins TRBV4-2 and TRBJ2-4; TRBD2 might be the D (7 bases). The germline V gene has CDR1 LGHNA and CDR2 YNFKEQ. The CDR3 is made up of 18 amino acids. The germline V and J ends were trimmed by 0 bases and 2 bases, with 17 bases remaining between them. For the CDR3, the DNA is TGTGCCAGCAGCCAAGAGGAAGGGGGGGGCGCATCCAAAAACATTCAGTACTTC. Translated, it gives CASSQEEGGGASKNIQYF.

This chain joins TRBV18 and TRBJ2-7; 10 bases line up with TRBD2. Trimming cost V 6 bases and J 4 bases; bases outside gene matches: 6. This CDR3 region has 14 residues. Germline CDR1 is KGHSH and CDR2 is LQKENI. CDR3 DNA: TGTGCCAGCTCGCTAGCGGGAGATGGATACGAGCAGTACTTC. This sequence encodes CASSLAGDGYEQYF.

The gene calls are TRBV6-5 and TRBJ1-1; D ambiguous. The germline V gene encodes CDR1 MNHEY and CDR2 SVGAGI. The ends were cut back, 5 bases at V and 3 bases at J, with 10 bases in the middle. CDR3 length equals 13 residues. CDR3 DNA sequence: TGTGCCAGCAGTCGGAGTCGGGACACTGAAGCTTTCTTT. It is translated as CASSRSRDTEAFF.

The chain recombines TRBV5-1 with TRBJ2-6; D not certain. The CDR3 loop spans 15 amino acids. Germline loops: CDR1 SGHRS, CDR2 YFSETQ. The V end was cut by 4 bases, the J end by 2 bases, with 10 bases between. The CDR3 sequence is CASSPPRAGANVLTF. The DNA of the CDR3 is TGCGCCAGCAGCCCCCCCCGGGCTGGGGCCAACGTCCTGACTTTC.

The V call is TRBV30, the J call TRBJ1-1; 11 bases agree with TRBD1. From germline, CDR1 is GTSNPN and CDR2 SVGIG (reference sequence). Trimming took 5 bases from V and 5 from J; bases not matched to a gene: 10. The CDR3 has 15 residues. The CDR3 spells CAWLSGDRGITEAFF. The CDR3 DNA reads as TGTGCCTGGTTAAGCGGGGACAGGGGGATAACTGAAGCTTTCTTT.

The rearrangement uses TRBV7-2 and TRBJ2-2; a weak D match, TRBD2 (5 bases). Germline loops: CDR1 SGHTA, CDR2 FQGNSA. V was shortened by 0 bases and J by 6 bases, with 11 bases between the two germline ends. The length of the CDR3 is 15 residues. CDR3 amino acids: CASSLARRMAGELFF. CDR3 nucleotide sequence: TGTGCCAGCAGCTTAGCCCGGAGGATGGCCGGGGAGCTGTTTTTT.

The chain combines TRBV30 with TRBJ1-2; D is undetermined. This CDR3 has 11 residues. Germline values: CDR1 GTSNPN, CDR2 SVGIG (reference sequence). V was pared by 5 bases and J by 5 bases, with 9 bases between. The CDR3 loop reads CAWAVVYGYTF. The CDR3 bases are TGTGCCTGGGCCGTTGTGTATGGCTACACCTTC.

This clone was detected only once. This rearrangement joins TRBV28 to TRBJ2-7; tentative D call: TRBD1 (5 bases). The CDR3 has 12 amino acids. V was shortened by 7 bases and J by 3 bases, with 10 bases between the two germline ends. CDR1 and CDR2 (germline): MDHEN, SYDVKM. For the CDR3, the DNA is TGTGCCAGCACCCCCGACAGCTACGAGCAGTACTTC. Translation: CASTPDSYEQYF.

The chain joins TRBV28 to TRBJ1-1; 8 bases map to TRBD1. Germline values: CDR1 MDHEN, CDR2 SYDVKM. There are 13 residues in the CDR3. With 10 bases clipped from V and 5 bases from J, the junction kept 9 bases outside the gene matches. As DNA, the CDR3 is TGTGCCACGCTGGACAGGGTGAGAACTGAAGCTTTCTTT. It translates to CATLDRVRTEAFF.

V and J are TRBV29-1 and TRBJ1-2; TRBD1 matches at 7 bases. This CDR3 has 11 residues. With 7 bases clipped from V and 6 bases from J, the junction kept 5 bases outside the gene matches. CDR1 is SQVTM and CDR2 is ANQGSEA in the germline V gene. In DNA, the CDR3 is TGCAGCGGCGACAGGGCGGATGGCTACACCTTC. It yields the protein CSGDRADGYTF. The variable domain in full, completed from reference TRBV29-1 and TRBJ1-2, reads SAVISQKPSRDICQRGTSLTIQCQVDSQVTMMFWYRQQPGQSLTLIATANQGSEATYESGFVIDKFPISRPNLTFSTLTVSNMSPEDSSIYLCSGDRADGYTFGSGTRLTVV.

The chain carries TRBV5-5 and TRBJ1-1; D unclear. CDR3 length: 15 residues. Germline V gene data show CDR1 as SGHKS and CDR2 as YYEKEE (reference sequence). Trimming shortened V by 0 bases and J by 1 base, and 10 bases separated the two germline ends. CDR3 sequence: CASSLAVGKNTEAFF. DNA of the CDR3: TGTGCCAGCAGCTTGGCCGTGGGCAAGAACACTGAAGCTTTCTTT.